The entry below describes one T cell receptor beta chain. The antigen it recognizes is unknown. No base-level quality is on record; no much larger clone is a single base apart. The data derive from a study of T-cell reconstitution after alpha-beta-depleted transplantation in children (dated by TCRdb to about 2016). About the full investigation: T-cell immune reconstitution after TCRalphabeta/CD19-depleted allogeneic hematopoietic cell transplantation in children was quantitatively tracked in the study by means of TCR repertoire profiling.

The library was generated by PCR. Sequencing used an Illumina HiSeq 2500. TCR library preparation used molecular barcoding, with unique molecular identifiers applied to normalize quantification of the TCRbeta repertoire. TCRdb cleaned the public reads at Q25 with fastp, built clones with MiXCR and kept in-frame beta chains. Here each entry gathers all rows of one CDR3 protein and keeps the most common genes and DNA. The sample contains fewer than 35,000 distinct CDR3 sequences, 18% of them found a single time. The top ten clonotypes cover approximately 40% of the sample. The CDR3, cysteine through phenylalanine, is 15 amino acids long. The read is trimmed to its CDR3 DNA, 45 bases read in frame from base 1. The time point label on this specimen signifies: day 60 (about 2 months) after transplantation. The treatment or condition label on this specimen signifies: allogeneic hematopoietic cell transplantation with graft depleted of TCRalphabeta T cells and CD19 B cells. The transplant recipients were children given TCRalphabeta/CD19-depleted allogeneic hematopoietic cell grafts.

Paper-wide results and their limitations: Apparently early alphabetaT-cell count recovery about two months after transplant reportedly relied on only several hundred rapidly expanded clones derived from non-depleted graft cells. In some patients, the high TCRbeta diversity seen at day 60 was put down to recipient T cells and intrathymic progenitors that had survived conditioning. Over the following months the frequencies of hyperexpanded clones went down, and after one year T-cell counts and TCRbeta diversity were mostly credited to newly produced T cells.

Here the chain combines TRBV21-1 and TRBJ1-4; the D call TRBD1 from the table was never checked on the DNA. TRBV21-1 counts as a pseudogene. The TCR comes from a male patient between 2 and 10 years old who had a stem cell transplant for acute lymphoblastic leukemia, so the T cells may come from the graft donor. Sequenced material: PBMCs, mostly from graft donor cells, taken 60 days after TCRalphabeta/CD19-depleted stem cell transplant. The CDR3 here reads CASSKRGICREKLFF. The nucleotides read TGTGCCAGCAGCAAGAGGGGGATATGTAGAGAAAAACTGTTTTTT.